The present T cell receptor beta chain was sequenced within a study of technical replicates of blood from a handful of donors. Germline V gives CDR1 SGHTA, CDR2 FQGTGA. V lost 2 bases and J lost 3; bases outside the gene matches: 5. This CDR3 has 17 amino acids. Sequenced by immunoSEQ multiplex PCR; TCRdb stores in-frame clones only, minus some. The table includes fewer than 90,000 clones, 94% detected once. The origin of this receptor is a human donor in good health. Sequenced material: T cells isolated from PBMCs. This rearrangement joins TRBV7-3 to TRBJ2-1, with 12 bases that match TRBD2. CDR3 in DNA: TGTGCCAGCAGCTTAGCGACTAGCGGGAGTATCTACAATGAGCAGTTCTTC. Translation gives CASSLATSGSIYNEQFF.